These 16 T cell receptor beta chains came from one sample sequenced in a study of shared clonotypes between healthy human individuals. The method was immunoSEQ multiplex PCR; TCRdb's version includes in-frame clones alone and lacks a portion of them. The sample records some 2 million clones, approximately 94% being singletons. The naive CD8 fraction comprised CD45RO-negative cells positively selected for CCR7 and excluded terminally differentiated effector memory CD45RA+ cells. Sequenced sample: naive CD8+ T cells sorted from blood. The source is a man between 18 and 29 years old in good health.

The chain carries TRBV9 and TRBJ2-1; D may be TRBD2 (7 bases). The V end was cut by 4 bases, the J end by 6 bases, with 11 bases between. The CDR3 has 13 amino acids. Germline V gene lookup returns CDR1 SGDLS and CDR2 YYNGEE. CDR3 sequence reads: CASSRGAGNEQFF. DNA of the CDR3: TGTGCCAGCAGCCGGGGGGCCGGCAATGAGCAGTTCTTC.

The chain combines TRBV4-1 with TRBJ2-3; 16 nucleotides align to TRBD2. Germline V gene lookup returns CDR1 MGHRA and CDR2 YSYEKL. CDR3 size: 17 residues. The J segment lost 5 bases and the V segment lost 4 bases, leaving 6 bases of the junction unmatched. The chain's CDR3 is CASSPGLAGGPGDTQYF. The DNA for the CDR3 is TGCGCCAGCAGCCCGGGACTAGCGGGGGGGCCTGGAGATACGCAGTATTTT.

The CDR3 region has the DNA TGTGCCAGCAGCTTAGGCCCAGCGGGGGGGCAAGAGCAGTACTTC. It encodes CASSLGPAGGQEQYF. The chain employs TRBV7-2 and TRBJ2-7; 10 bases line up with TRBD2. CDR3 length: 15 residues. The germline V gene has CDR1 SGHTA and CDR2 FQGNSA. Trimming took 1 base from V and 7 from J; bases not matched to a gene: 7. Using reference TRBV7-2 and TRBJ2-7 for the parts outside the CDR3, the full variable domain is GAGVSQSPSNKVTEKGKDVELRCDPISGHTALYWYRQSLGQGLEFLIYFQGNSAPDKSGLPSDRFSAERTGGSVSTLTIQRTQQEDSAVYLCASSLGPAGGQEQYFGPGTRLTVT.

Note on this clone: At the DNA level, this CDR3 is encoded by other sequences in the same sample as well. The chain carries TRBV19 and TRBJ2-7, with D possibly matching TRBD1 (7 bases). The germline V and J ends were trimmed by 8 bases and 1 base, with 12 bases remaining between them. Germline lookup yields CDR1 LNHDA and CDR2 SQIVND (reference sequence). The CDR3 spans 13 residues. The CDR3 DNA follows: TGTGCCAGTGCGGCAGGGGGGTCCTACGAGCAGTACTTC. Translated: CASAAGGSYEQYF.

V usage is TRBV28 and J usage is TRBJ1-2, with TRBD1 identical over 11 bases. CDR1 and CDR2 (germline): MDHEN, SYDVKM. The CDR3 has 16 amino acids. The V segment lost 3 bases and the J segment 4 bases; nucleotides outside the gene matches: 7. For the CDR3, the DNA is TGTGCCAGCAGTTTTCGGACAGGGGGCGATGGCTATGGCTACACCTTC. The encoded protein is CASSFRTGGDGYGYTF.

The V call is TRBV10-1, the J call TRBJ2-1, with 13 bases aligning to TRBD2. The junction had 4 bases not matched to a gene; V was cut back by 2 bases and J by 0 bases. This CDR3 comprises 18 residues. CDR1 and CDR2 (germline): WNHNN, SYGVQD (reference sequence). The CDR3 nucleotides read TGCGCCAGCAGTGAGGGGACTAGCGGGGCCAGCTCCTACAATGAGCAGTTCTTC. This encodes CASSEGTSGASSYNEQFF.

The gene calls are TRBV11-2 and TRBJ2-1; tentative D call: TRBD2 (6 bases). V dropped 4 bases and J dropped 7 bases, with 11 bases sitting between them. The CDR3 has 13 amino acids. The germline CDR1 and CDR2 sequences are SGHAT and FQNNGV. CDR3 region: CASSWGLLNEQFF. The CDR3 bases are TGTGCCAGCAGCTGGGGACTTCTGAATGAGCAGTTCTTC.

This chain uses TRBV7-8 with TRBJ2-2; D is undetermined. The CDR3 runs to 14 residues. The ends were cut back, 4 bases at V and 3 bases at J, with 9 bases in the middle. The germline CDR1 and CDR2 sequences are SGHVS and FQNEAQ. CDR3 bases: TGTGCCAGCAGCTCCTTTCCGGACACCGGGGAGCTGTTTTTT. This sequence encodes CASSSFPDTGELFF.

With respect to this clone: Other DNA variants within this sample encode the same CDR3. The chain couples TRBV5-1 to TRBJ2-7, with 11 bases identical to TRBD1. This CDR3 is built from 14 residues. The germline gives CDR1 SGHRS, CDR2 YFSETQ. V lost 4 bases to trimming and J lost 4 bases; unmatched junction nucleotides: 4. The DNA of the CDR3 is TGCGCCAGCAGCCAAGGACAGGGGGCTTACGAGCAGTACTTC. This translates into CASSQGQGAYEQYF.

The chain joins TRBV7-9 to TRBJ2-7; 14 bases fit TRBD2. V lost 3 bases, J lost 3 bases, and 7 bases stayed unmatched. The CDR3 is made up of 17 amino acids. The germline gives CDR1 SEHNR, CDR2 FQNEAQ (reference sequence). CDR3: CASSFLPGLAGVYEQYF. The DNA of the CDR3 is TGTGCCAGCAGCTTCTTACCGGGACTAGCGGGAGTCTACGAGCAGTACTTC.

The chain uses TRBV4-1 and TRBJ2-7; tentative D call: TRBD2 (5 bases). Trimming removed 4 bases at V and 2 bases at J, with 12 bases between. The germline V gene encodes CDR1 MGHRA and CDR2 YSYEKL. There are 14 residues in the CDR3. As DNA, the CDR3 is TGCGCCAGCAGCCTAGCGACTGCAACCTACGAGCAGTACTTC. This translates into CASSLATATYEQYF.

The chain recombines TRBV6-5 with TRBJ2-5; 8 nucleotides match TRBD2. CDR1 and CDR2 (germline): MNHEY, SVGAGI. This CDR3 has 14 residues. J gave up 0 bases and V 7 bases, and 4 bases lay outside the gene matches. CDR3 in DNA: TGTGCCAGCACGAATAGCGGGAACCAAGAGACCCAGTACTTC. It yields the protein CASTNSGNQETQYF.

CDR3 loop: CASSLRGYDSYEQYF. As DNA, the CDR3 is TGCGCCAGCAGCCTGAGGGGGTATGACTCCTACGAGCAGTACTTC. The rearrangement links TRBV4-1 to TRBJ2-7, with D perhaps matching TRBD1 (6 bases). CDR3 size: 15 residues. V was shortened by 4 bases and J by 0 bases, with 13 bases between the two germline ends. Per the germline V gene, CDR1 is MGHRA and CDR2 is YSYEKL.

The J gene is TRBJ2-3, the V gene TRBV7-2; a weak D match, TRBD1 (6 bases). Between the trimmed V and J ends, which lost 1 base and 1 base, there was a span of 18 bases. Germline V gives CDR1 SGHTA, CDR2 FQGNSA. The CDR3 has 18 residues. For the CDR3, the DNA is TGTGCCAGCAGCTTAGATTCGGGTCCGTGGACAGGCACAGATACGCAGTATTTT. Amino acid sequence: CASSLDSGPWTGTDTQYF.

The chain has TRBV25-1 and TRBJ2-2, with 8 positions matching TRBD2. The V gene end was trimmed by 7 bases and the J gene end by 8 bases; junction bases not matched to a gene: 6. CDR3 length: 13 residues. Germline V gene sequence: CDR1 MGHDK, CDR2 SYGVNS. The chain's CDR3 is CASKTSESGELFF. The CDR3 DNA sequence: TGTGCCAGCAAGACTAGCGAGAGTGGGGAGCTGTTTTTT.

This chain joins TRBV19 and TRBJ1-1, with D tentatively TRBD1 (5 bases). Per germline, CDR1 LNHDA and CDR2 SQIVND (reference sequence). The CDR3 consists of 12 residues. The germline V and J ends were trimmed by 3 bases and 10 bases, with 12 bases remaining between them. The CDR3 DNA reads as TGTGCCAGTAGTATTCCCAGGGTAAGAGCTTTCTTT. It yields the protein CASSIPRVRAFF.